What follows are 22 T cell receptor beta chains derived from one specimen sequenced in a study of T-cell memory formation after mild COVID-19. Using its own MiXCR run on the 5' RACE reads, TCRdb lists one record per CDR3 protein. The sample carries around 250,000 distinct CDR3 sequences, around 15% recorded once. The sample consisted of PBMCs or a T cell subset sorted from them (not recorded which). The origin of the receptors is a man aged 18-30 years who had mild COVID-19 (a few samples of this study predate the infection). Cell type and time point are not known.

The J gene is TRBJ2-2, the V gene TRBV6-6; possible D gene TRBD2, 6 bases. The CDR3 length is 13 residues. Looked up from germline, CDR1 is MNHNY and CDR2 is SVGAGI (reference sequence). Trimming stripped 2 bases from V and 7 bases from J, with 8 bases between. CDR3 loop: CASSYRGYGELFF. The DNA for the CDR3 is TGTGCCAGCAGTTACCGGGGGTACGGGGAGCTGTTTTTT.

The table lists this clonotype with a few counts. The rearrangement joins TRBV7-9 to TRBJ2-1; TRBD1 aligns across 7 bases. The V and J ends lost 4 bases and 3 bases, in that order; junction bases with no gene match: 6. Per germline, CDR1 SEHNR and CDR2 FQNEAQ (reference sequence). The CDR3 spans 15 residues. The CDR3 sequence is CASSSGTEYYNEQFF. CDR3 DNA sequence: TGTGCCAGCAGCTCCGGGACAGAATACTACAATGAGCAGTTCTTC. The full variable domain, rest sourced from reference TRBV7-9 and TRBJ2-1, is DTGVSQNPRHKITKRGQNVTFRCDPISEHNRLYWYRQTLGQGPEFLTYFQNEAQLEKSRLLSDRFSAERPKGSFSTLEIQRTEQGDSAMYLCASSSGTEYYNEQFFGPGTRLTVL.

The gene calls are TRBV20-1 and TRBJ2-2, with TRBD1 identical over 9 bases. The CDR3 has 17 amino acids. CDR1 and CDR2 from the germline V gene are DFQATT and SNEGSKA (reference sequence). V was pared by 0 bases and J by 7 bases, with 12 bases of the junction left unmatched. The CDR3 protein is CSARDGSGQGIGGELFF. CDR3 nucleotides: TGCAGTGCTAGAGATGGATCAGGACAGGGGATCGGCGGGGAGCTGTTTTTT.

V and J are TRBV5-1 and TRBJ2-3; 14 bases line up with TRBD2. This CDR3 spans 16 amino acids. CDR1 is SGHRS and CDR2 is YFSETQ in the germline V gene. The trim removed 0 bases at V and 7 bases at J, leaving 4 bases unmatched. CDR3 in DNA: TGCGCCAGCAGCTTGGGGACTAGCGGGGGGTTCCATACGCAGTATTTT. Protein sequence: CASSLGTSGGFHTQYF. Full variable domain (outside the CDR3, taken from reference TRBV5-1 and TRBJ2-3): KAGVTQTPRYLIKTRGQQVTLSCSPISGHRSVSWYQQTPGQGLQFLFEYFSETQRNKGNFPGRFSGRQFSNSRSEMNVSTLELGDSALYLCASSLGTSGGFHTQYFGPGTRLTVL.

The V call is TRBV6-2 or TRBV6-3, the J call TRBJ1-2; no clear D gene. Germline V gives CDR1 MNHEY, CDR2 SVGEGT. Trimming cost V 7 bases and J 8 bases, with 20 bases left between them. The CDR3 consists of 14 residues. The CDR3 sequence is CASTNSGIGRGYTF. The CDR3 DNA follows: TGTGCCAGCACCAACTCCGGGATCGGCCGGGGCTACACCTTC.

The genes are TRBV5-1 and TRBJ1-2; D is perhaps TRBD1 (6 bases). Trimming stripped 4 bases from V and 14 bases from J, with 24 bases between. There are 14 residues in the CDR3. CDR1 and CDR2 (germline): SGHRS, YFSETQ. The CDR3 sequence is CASSPEARGGRETF. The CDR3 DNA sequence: TGCGCCAGCAGCCCCGAAGCCAGGGGCGGTCGGGAAACCTTC.

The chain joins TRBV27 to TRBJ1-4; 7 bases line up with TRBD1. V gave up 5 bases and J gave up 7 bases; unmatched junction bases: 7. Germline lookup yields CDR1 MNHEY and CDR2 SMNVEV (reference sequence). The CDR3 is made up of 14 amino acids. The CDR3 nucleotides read TGTGCCAGCAGTCACTGGACAGGCGGTGAAAAACTGTTTTTT. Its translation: CASSHWTGGEKLFF.

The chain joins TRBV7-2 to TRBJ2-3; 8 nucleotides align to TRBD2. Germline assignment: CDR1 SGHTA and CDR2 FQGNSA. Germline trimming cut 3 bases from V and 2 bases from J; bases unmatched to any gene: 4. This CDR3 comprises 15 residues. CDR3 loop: CASSFGAGDTDTQYF. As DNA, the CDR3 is TGTGCCAGCAGCTTCGGAGCGGGGGACACAGATACGCAGTATTTT.

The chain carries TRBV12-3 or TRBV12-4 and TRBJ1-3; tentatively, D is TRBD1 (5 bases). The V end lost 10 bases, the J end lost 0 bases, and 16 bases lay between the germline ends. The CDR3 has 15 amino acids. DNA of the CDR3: TGTGCCACCGACATGGGACGCAACTCTGGAAACACCATATATTTT. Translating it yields CATDMGRNSGNTIYF.

Here the CDR3 DNA reads TGTGCCAGCAGTTACCCAGATGGGGGGGGGCCGCAGGGTGAGCAGTTCTTC. Translated: CASSYPDGGGPQGEQFF. The V call is TRBV28, the J call TRBJ2-1; tentative D call: TRBD2 (7 bases). CDR3 size: 17 residues. Germline loops: CDR1 MDHEN, CDR2 SYDVKM. The V end lost 4 bases, the J end lost 9 bases, and 25 bases lay between the germline ends.

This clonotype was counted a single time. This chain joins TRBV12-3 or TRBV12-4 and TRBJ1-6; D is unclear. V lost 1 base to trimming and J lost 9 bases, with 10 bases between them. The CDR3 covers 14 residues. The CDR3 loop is CASSLGSSRSPLHF. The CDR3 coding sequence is TGTGCCAGCAGTTTAGGCAGTTCTCGTTCACCCCTCCACTTT.

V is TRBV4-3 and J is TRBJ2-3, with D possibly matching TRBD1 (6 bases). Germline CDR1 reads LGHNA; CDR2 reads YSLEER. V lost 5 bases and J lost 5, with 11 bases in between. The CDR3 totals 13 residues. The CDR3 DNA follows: TGCGCCAGCAGCGGGTTCAGGGGAGATACGCAGTATTTT. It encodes CASSGFRGDTQYF.

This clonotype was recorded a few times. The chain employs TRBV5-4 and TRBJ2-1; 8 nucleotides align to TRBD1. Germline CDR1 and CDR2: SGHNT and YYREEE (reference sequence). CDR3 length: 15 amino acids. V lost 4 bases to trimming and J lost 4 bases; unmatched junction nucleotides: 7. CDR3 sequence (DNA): TGTGCCAGCAGCATGGGCCAGGGGGCATACAATGAGCAGTTCTTC. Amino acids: CASSMGQGAYNEQFF. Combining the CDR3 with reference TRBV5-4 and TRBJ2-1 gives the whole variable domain ETGVTQSPTHLIKTRGQQVTLRCSSQSGHNTVSWYQQALGQGPQFIFQYYREEENGRGNFPPRFSGLQFPNYSSELNVNALELDDSALYLCASSMGQGAYNEQFFGPGTRLTVL.

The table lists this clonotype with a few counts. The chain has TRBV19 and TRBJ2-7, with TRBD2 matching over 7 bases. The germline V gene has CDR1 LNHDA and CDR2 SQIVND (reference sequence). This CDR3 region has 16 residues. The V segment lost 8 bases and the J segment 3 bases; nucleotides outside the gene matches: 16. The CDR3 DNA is TGTGCCAGTTCATCCGGGAGACGGGGGGAAGACTACGAGCAGTACTTC. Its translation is CASSSGRRGEDYEQYF.

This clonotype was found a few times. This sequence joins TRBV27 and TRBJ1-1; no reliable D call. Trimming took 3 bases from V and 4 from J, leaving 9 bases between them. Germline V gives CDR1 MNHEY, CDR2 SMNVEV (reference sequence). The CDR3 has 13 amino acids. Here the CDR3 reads CASSFVLGTEAFF. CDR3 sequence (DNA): TGTGCCAGCAGTTTCGTCCTGGGCACTGAAGCTTTCTTT.

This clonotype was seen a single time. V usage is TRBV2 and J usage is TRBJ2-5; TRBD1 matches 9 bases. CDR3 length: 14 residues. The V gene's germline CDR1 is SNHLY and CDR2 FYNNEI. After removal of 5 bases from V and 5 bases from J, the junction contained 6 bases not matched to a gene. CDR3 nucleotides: TGTGCCAGCAGTCGGACAGGGGCCTGGGAGACCCAGTACTTC. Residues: CASSRTGAWETQYF.

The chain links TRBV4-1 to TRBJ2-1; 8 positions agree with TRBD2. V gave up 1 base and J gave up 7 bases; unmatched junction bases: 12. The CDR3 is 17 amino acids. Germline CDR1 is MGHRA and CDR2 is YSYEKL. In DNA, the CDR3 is TGCGCCAGCAGCCAAGTCGTCGCGGGGGGACCATCGAATGAGCAGTTCTTC. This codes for CASSQVVAGGPSNEQFF.

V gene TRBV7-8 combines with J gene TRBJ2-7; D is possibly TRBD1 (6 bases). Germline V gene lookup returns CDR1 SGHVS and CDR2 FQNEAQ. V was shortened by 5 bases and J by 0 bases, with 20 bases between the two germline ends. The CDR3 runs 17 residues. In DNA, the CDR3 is TGTGCCAGCAGCGTAGGGATAACAGGGCTAAGCTCCTACGAGCAGTACTTC. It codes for CASSVGITGLSSYEQYF.

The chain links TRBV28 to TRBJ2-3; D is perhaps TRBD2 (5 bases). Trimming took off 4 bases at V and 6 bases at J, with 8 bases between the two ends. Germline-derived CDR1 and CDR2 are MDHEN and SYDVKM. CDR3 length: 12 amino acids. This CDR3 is CASSWSGDTQYF. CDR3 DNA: TGTGCCAGCAGTTGGTCGGGGGATACGCAGTATTTT. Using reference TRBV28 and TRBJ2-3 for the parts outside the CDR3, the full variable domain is DVKVTQSSRYLVKRTGEKVFLECVQDMDHENMFWYRQDPGLGLRLIYFSYDVKMKEKGDIPEGYSVSREKKERFSLILESASTNQTSMYLCASSWSGDTQYFGPGTRLTVL.

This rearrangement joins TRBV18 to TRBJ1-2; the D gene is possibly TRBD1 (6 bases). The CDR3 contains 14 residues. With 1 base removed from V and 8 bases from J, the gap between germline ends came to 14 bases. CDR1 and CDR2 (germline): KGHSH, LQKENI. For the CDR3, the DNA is TGTGCCAGCTCACCACAGGGGGGCCCCGGCGGCTACACCTTC. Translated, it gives CASSPQGGPGGYTF.

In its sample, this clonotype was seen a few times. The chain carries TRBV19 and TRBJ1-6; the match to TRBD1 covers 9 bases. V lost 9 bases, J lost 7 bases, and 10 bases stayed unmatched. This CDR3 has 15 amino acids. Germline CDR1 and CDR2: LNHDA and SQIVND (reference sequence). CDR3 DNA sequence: TGTGCCAGCGGAAGACAGGGGGATAAGAATTCACCCCTCCACTTT. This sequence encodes CASGRQGDKNSPLHF. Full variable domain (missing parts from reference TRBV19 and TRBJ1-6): DGGITQSPKYLFRKEGQNVTLSCEQNLNHDAMYWYRQDPGQGLRLIYYSQIVNDFQKGDIAEGYSVSREKKESFPLTVTSAQKNPTAFYLCASGRQGDKNSPLHFGNGTRLTVT.

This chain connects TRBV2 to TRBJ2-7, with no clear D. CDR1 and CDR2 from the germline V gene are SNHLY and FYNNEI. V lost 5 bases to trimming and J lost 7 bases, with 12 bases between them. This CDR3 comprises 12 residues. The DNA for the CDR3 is TGTGCCAGCAGTAAGTTGTCTTATGAGCAGTACTTC. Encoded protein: CASSKLSYEQYF.